The table lists the clone carrying this TCR beta chain with many counts. This specimen comes from a study of low-dose radiotherapy and immunotherapy resistance in tumors. For the study at large: Every 2 weeks, cohort 1 got 0.5 Gy, reaching 6.5 Gy to the planning target volume.

Primers used for first-strand cDNA, a TRAV- and TRBV-specific set, covered both alpha and beta chains. Over about 19 PCR cycles, TCRs were amplified from a constant-region primer and V-primer adapter. Through in vitro transcription, the mRNA that had been isolated was amplified. From the reads, TCRdb called clonotypes with MiXCR, one entry per CDR3 protein. Altogether around 80,000 distinct CDR3 sequences are present, around a sixth being singletons, with the ten largest covering 1.3% to 1.5%. The CDR3 has 15 residues. Trimming removed 0 bases from V and 8 bases from J, with 17 bases in between. Germline loops: CDR1 DFQATT, CDR2 SNEGSKA (reference sequence). Time point described: after trial treatment. Treatment denoted: LDRT plus nivolumab, ipilimumab, low-dose cyclophosphamide and aspirin (RACIN trial). All of the donors were given nivolumab, ipilimumab, aspirin, low-dose cyclophosphamide and low-dose radiotherapy as part of RACIN, a single-arm trial.

The genes are TRBV20-1 and TRBJ2-1, with D tentatively TRBD2 (6 bases). The receptor was isolated from a male donor with prostate cancer. Here the sequenced sample was PBMCs, taken after low-dose radiotherapy plus immunotherapy. The DNA for the CDR3 is TGCAGTGCTAGAGATTTTAAACAGTTAGCGGATGAGCAGTTCTTC. Its protein product is CSARDFKQLADEQFF.